Below, 14 T cell receptor beta chains from the same sample are listed, as sequenced in a study of patients with pleural tuberculosis. TCRdb reprocessed the reads via MiXCR and lists one record per CDR3 protein. The top ten clones hold 15% to 20% of a sample with around 49,000 distinct CDR3 sequences, about 6.8% of them seen once. The receptors shown here come from a human donor with pleural tuberculosis.

This clonotype was detected ten times or more. V and J are TRBV6-2 or TRBV6-3 and TRBJ2-7; 11 nucleotides match TRBD1. CDR1 is MNHEY, CDR2 SVGEGT, per germline. The V gene end was trimmed by 2 bases and the J gene end by 4 bases; junction bases not matched to a gene: 7. CDR3 length equals 16 residues. DNA for the CDR3: TGTGCCAGCAGTTACCCGACCGGGACAGGGGGTTACGAGCAGTACTTC. Its translation: CASSYPTGTGGYEQYF.

This clonotype was observed at least ten times. V is TRBV15 and J is TRBJ2-7; 14 positions match TRBD2. Germline values: CDR1 LNHNV, CDR2 YYDKDF (reference sequence). With 0 bases clipped from V and 6 bases from J, the junction kept 4 bases outside the gene matches. The CDR3 loop spans 16 amino acids. The CDR3, as DNA: TGTGCCACCAGCAGAGATAGGGGACTAGCGGGAGTCGAGCAGTACGTC. Its translation: CATSRDRGLAGVEQYV.

With regard to this clonotype: This may be a read error: a much more frequent sequence differs by one nucleotide. The V and J genes are TRBV19 and TRBJ2-5; TRBD1 matches at 7 bases. Germline assignment: CDR1 LNHDA and CDR2 SQIVND (reference sequence). This CDR3 is 13 amino acids long. For the CDR3, the DNA is TGTGCCAGTAGGACAGGGAACCAAGAGGCCCAGTACTTC. It codes for CASRTGNQEAQYF.

This clonotype has at least ten counts. V usage is TRBV4-3 and J usage is TRBJ1-2; TRBD1 might be the D (5 bases). Trimming took off 5 bases at V and 5 bases at J, with 12 bases between the two ends. Germline CDR1 LGHNA, CDR2 YSLEER. The CDR3 totals 13 residues. CDR3 sequence: CASSRDVGYGYTF. CDR3 sequence (DNA): TGCGCCAGCAGCAGGGACGTCGGATATGGCTACACCTTC.

Many counts were recorded for this clonotype. The CDR3 here is CASSPAGTGAEGEQFF. CDR3 nucleotide sequence: TGTGCCAGCAGCCCGGCCGGGACAGGGGCGGAGGGTGAGCAGTTCTTC. The chain couples TRBV13 to TRBJ2-1; TRBD1 aligns across 10 bases. Germline values: CDR1 PRHDT, CDR2 FYEKMQ (reference sequence). The CDR3 extends over 16 amino acids. The trim removed 5 bases at V and 9 bases at J, leaving 13 bases unmatched.

This clonotype was observed many times. V gene TRBV5-1 combines with J gene TRBJ1-1; D gene unclear. With 0 bases removed from V and 4 bases from J, the gap between germline ends came to 7 bases. The CDR3 totals 13 residues. CDR1 and CDR2 (germline): SGHRS, YFSETQ. CDR3 amino acids: CASSLAQSTEAFF. The DNA for the CDR3 is TGCGCCAGCAGCTTGGCCCAGAGCACTGAAGCTTTCTTT.

Ten or more counts support this clonotype. The gene calls are TRBV11-2 and TRBJ1-1; D not certain. Germline V gene sequence: CDR1 SGHAT, CDR2 FQNNGV. The CDR3 spans 13 residues. V was pared by 4 bases and J by 1 base, with 7 bases between. CDR3: CASSYGRNTEAFF. DNA for the CDR3: TGTGCCAGCAGCTACGGTAGGAACACTGAAGCTTTCTTT.

This clonotype was seen repeatedly, ten times or more. CDR3 protein: CSARPDWTGYNSPLHF. The CDR3 coding sequence is TGCAGTGCCAGACCGGACTGGACAGGGTATAATTCACCCCTCCACTTT. The chain carries TRBV20-1 and TRBJ1-6; 8 nucleotides line up with TRBD1. With 6 bases clipped from V and 4 bases from J, the junction kept 11 bases outside the gene matches. This CDR3 contains 16 residues. The germline V gene encodes CDR1 DFQATT and CDR2 SNEGSKA (reference sequence).

The chain joins TRBV12-3 or TRBV12-4 to TRBJ2-7; D possibly matches TRBD1 or TRBD2 (5 bases each). Trimming stripped 3 bases from V and 0 bases from J, with 18 bases between. This CDR3 region has 17 residues. CDR3 protein: CASSLRGRARNSYEQYF. For the CDR3, the DNA is TGTGCCAGCAGTTTGAGGGGTAGGGCGCGGAACTCCTACGAGCAGTACTTC.

The chain joins TRBV15 to TRBJ2-5; possibly TRBD2 for D (5 bases). Trimming removed 1 base at V and 4 bases at J, with 7 bases between. Germline lookup yields CDR1 LNHNV and CDR2 YYDKDF (reference sequence). This CDR3 spans 13 amino acids. The CDR3, as DNA: TGTGCCACCAGCAGAGCTAGCACAGAGACCCAGTACTTC. It codes for CATSRASTETQYF.

This clonotype was seen many times. V gene TRBV12-3 or TRBV12-4 combines with J gene TRBJ2-3; no firm D call. The CDR3 sequence is 11 residues long. Trimming removed 6 bases from V and 4 bases from J, with 5 bases in between. The CDR3 DNA sequence: TGTGCCAGCAGCGTTGCAGATACGCAGTATTTT. It is translated as CASSVADTQYF.

This clonotype was detected ten times or more. This chain's CDR3 is CASSSDGSPEAFF. The CDR3 DNA sequence: TGCGCCAGCAGCTCGGACGGGTCCCCTGAAGCTTTCTTT. V usage is TRBV5-1 and J usage is TRBJ1-1; D is unresolved. The CDR3 runs 13 residues. The germline CDR1 and CDR2 sequences are SGHRS and YFSETQ. With 3 bases removed from V and 6 bases from J, the gap between germline ends came to 12 bases.

This clonotype was counted at least ten times. This sequence joins TRBV7-1 and TRBJ2-7; 13 positions agree with TRBD2. TRBV7-1 is an ORF; its function is uncertain. This CDR3 has 15 residues. V lost 3 bases to trimming and J lost 5 bases; unmatched junction nucleotides: 4. The chain's CDR3 is CASSSAGTSGNEQYV. In DNA form, the CDR3 reads TGTGCCAGCAGCTCCGCGGGGACTAGCGGGAACGAGCAGTACGTC.

The chain is built from TRBV3-1 and TRBJ2-4; no definite D call. The CDR3 runs 13 residues. V was clipped by 6 bases and J by 1 base, with 7 bases between them. Germline CDR1 and CDR2: LGHDT and YNNKEL (reference sequence). CDR3 sequence: CASSEEAKNIQYF. CDR3 nucleotide sequence: TGTGCCAGCAGTGAGGAGGCCAAAAACATTCAGTACTTC.